This T cell receptor (beta chain) was documented in a study of CD8 T cells in ankylosing spondylitis. General study results and limits: Researchers report that disease-linked clones proved CD8+ and relatively rare in peripheral blood. Several highly homologous variants made up a TCR beta motif, and this motif appeared characteristic of ankylosing spondylitis blood.

For TCR beta, libraries came from quantitative 5'-RACE with molecular barcodes. TCRdb re-analysed the 5' RACE reads in MiXCR, keeping a single row per CDR3 protein. Counted here are about 360,000 distinct CDR3 sequences, approximately 22% occurring once; the ten biggest clones make up around 13%. This clonotype showed up just a few times. Its cognate antigen is unknown. The CDR3 is 12 residues long. Germline CDR1 reads GTSNPN; CDR2 reads SVGIG (reference sequence). Deletions cut 5 bases from V and 6 bases from J, with 10 bases between. This chain connects TRBV30 to TRBJ2-2, with a possible D match to TRBD2 (6 bases). This TCR was sampled from a male donor with ankylosing spondylitis or in good health (not recorded which). The sample was blood, either unsorted or a sorted T cell fraction (not recorded which). The CDR3 nucleotides are TGTGCCTGGCGAACGGGGGCCGGGGAGCTGTTTTTT. Encoded protein: CAWRTGAGELFF.